This entry lists 25 T cell receptor beta chains sequenced from one sample in a study of shared clonotypes between healthy human individuals. CD45RO-negative, CCR7-selected cells formed the naive CD8 fraction, which excluded terminally differentiated effector memory CD45RA+ cells. Using immunoSEQ multiplex PCR, the repertoire was profiled, and TCRdb retains in-frame clones only, with some absent. This sample has millions of clones, with approximately 94% found just once. Specimen: naive CD8+ T cells sorted from blood. Receptors originate from a man aged 18 to 30 in good health.

This chain uses TRBV4-2 with TRBJ2-7; TRBD2 matches at 8 bases. V shed 4 bases, J shed 3 bases, and the junction held 5 bases outside the gene matches. There are 14 residues in the CDR3. Germline V gives CDR1 LGHNA, CDR2 YNFKEQ. CDR3 sequence reads: CASSPRAGGYEQYF. CDR3 in DNA: TGTGCCAGCAGCCCCCGGGCGGGGGGCTACGAGCAGTACTTC.

This rearrangement joins TRBV4-1 to TRBJ2-7; 8 positions agree with TRBD1. Germline trimming cut 4 bases from V and 2 bases from J; bases unmatched to any gene: 10. Germline V gene sequence: CDR1 MGHRA, CDR2 YSYEKL. CDR3 length: 16 residues. The CDR3 region is CASSPLTETGAYEQYF. CDR3 bases: TGCGCCAGCAGCCCCTTAACCGAGACAGGGGCCTACGAGCAGTACTTC.

The chain is built from TRBV4-1 and TRBJ2-5; D is possibly TRBD2 (5 bases). The length of the CDR3 is 14 residues. Per the germline V gene, CDR1 is MGHRA and CDR2 is YSYEKL. Trimming took 1 base from V and 4 from J, leaving 10 bases between them. For the CDR3, the DNA is TGCGCCAGCAGCCAAGTCCCGGGGTCAGAGACCCAGTACTTC. Its protein product is CASSQVPGSETQYF.

The CDR3 region is CASSQDRGAHYGYTF. CDR3 nucleotides: TGCGCCAGCAGCCAGGACAGGGGCGCACACTATGGCTACACCTTC. V is TRBV4-3 and J is TRBJ1-2, with 9 bases aligning to TRBD1. This CDR3 is built from 15 residues. Germline CDR1 LGHNA, CDR2 YSLEER. The junction had 5 bases not matched to a gene; V was cut back by 3 bases and J by 3 bases.

In the case of this clone: In the same sample, other DNA sequences code for this CDR3. The chain uses TRBV29-1 and TRBJ2-7; D remains ambiguous. This CDR3 contains 13 residues. V was shortened by 0 bases and J by 0 bases, with 6 bases between the two germline ends. The germline CDR1 and CDR2 sequences are SQVTM and ANQGSEA. The CDR3 is CSVEDSTSYEQYF. The CDR3 coding sequence is TGCAGCGTTGAAGACTCCACCTCCTACGAGCAGTACTTC.

To note about this clone: The sample carries other DNA sequences with the same CDR3. The chain couples TRBV18 to TRBJ2-1; 9 bases align to TRBD1. Germline lookup yields CDR1 KGHSH and CDR2 LQKENI. Trimming at V came to 0 bases and at J to 4 bases, leaving 4 bases not matched to a gene. This CDR3 spans 16 amino acids. The CDR3 is CASSPPDRGPYNEQFF. DNA of the CDR3: TGTGCCAGCTCACCACCGGACAGGGGACCGTACAATGAGCAGTTCTTC.

The CDR3: CASSLVGSGLEQYF. DNA for the CDR3: TGCGCCAGCAGCTTAGTCGGGAGTGGGCTCGAGCAGTACTTC. The chain couples TRBV5-1 to TRBJ2-7; possibly TRBD2 for D (6 bases). Germline-derived CDR1 and CDR2 are SGHRS and YFSETQ. Trimming took off 2 bases at V and 6 bases at J, with 15 bases between the two ends. The CDR3 is made up of 14 amino acids. Full variable domain (remainder filled in from reference TRBV5-1 and TRBJ2-7): KAGVTQTPRYLIKTRGQQVTLSCSPISGHRSVSWYQQTPGQGLQFLFEYFSETQRNKGNFPGRFSGRQFSNSRSEMNVSTLELGDSALYLCASSLVGSGLEQYFGPGTRLTVT.

Here the CDR3 DNA reads TGTGCCAGCAGGGCCAGGGGACCATCTAACTATGGCTACACCTTC. Its protein is CASRARGPSNYGYTF. This chain uses TRBV6-1 with TRBJ1-2; D may be TRBD1 (6 bases). Trimming stripped 6 bases from V and 0 bases from J, with 14 bases between. This CDR3 is 15 amino acids long. The V gene's germline CDR1 is MNHNS and CDR2 SASEGT.

The chain employs TRBV30 and TRBJ1-2; 8 bases agree with TRBD1. In germline, CDR1 is GTSNPN, CDR2 SVGIG (reference sequence). The J segment lost 8 bases and the V segment lost 0 bases, leaving 5 bases of the junction unmatched. This CDR3 contains 13 residues. The DNA of the CDR3 is TGTGCCTGGAGTGTAACCGCAGGGGGCGGCTACACCTTC. Amino acid sequence: CAWSVTAGGGYTF.

The rearrangement uses TRBV4-3 and TRBJ2-5, with D unclear. This CDR3 has 13 amino acids. Between the trimmed V and J ends, which lost 0 bases and 4 bases, there was a span of 6 bases. Germline V gives CDR1 LGHNA, CDR2 YSLEER. CDR3 amino acids: CASSQDRAETQYF. CDR3 coding DNA: TGCGCCAGCAGCCAAGATAGGGCAGAGACCCAGTACTTC.

The chain is built from TRBV18 and TRBJ2-2; 7 nucleotides match TRBD1. The CDR3 loop spans 15 amino acids. Trimming at V came to 4 bases and at J to 4 bases, leaving 6 bases not matched to a gene. Germline CDR1 reads KGHSH; CDR2 reads LQKENI. The CDR3: CASSLGQDGTGELFF. The CDR3 bases are TGTGCCAGCTCACTCGGACAGGATGGCACCGGGGAGCTGTTTTTT.

The chain joins TRBV4-1 to TRBJ2-5, with D unclear. This CDR3 contains 15 residues. V dropped 1 base and J dropped 2 bases, with 11 bases sitting between them. Germline-derived CDR1 and CDR2 are MGHRA and YSYEKL. The CDR3 sequence is CASSQVTQGQETQYF. The CDR3 coding sequence is TGCGCCAGCAGCCAAGTGACACAAGGGCAAGAGACCCAGTACTTC.

The chain has TRBV11-2 and TRBJ1-2; D gene unclear. Trimming left V 4 bases short and J 7 bases short, with 10 bases between. The CDR3 has 12 amino acids. Germline V CDR1 and CDR2: SGHAT, FQNNGV. CDR3 nucleotide sequence: TGTGCCAGCAGCTCGGACGAGGGTGGCTACACCTTC. Protein: CASSSDEGGYTF.

The chain employs TRBV27 and TRBJ2-5; tentatively, D is TRBD1 or TRBD2 (6 bases each). This CDR3 region has 14 residues. The V gene lost 6 bases and the J gene lost 3 bases, with 14 bases spanning the gap. The germline V gene has CDR1 MNHEY and CDR2 SMNVEV (reference sequence). CDR3 amino acids: CASRPGGYKETQYF. The CDR3 nucleotides read TGTGCCAGCAGGCCCGGGGGCTATAAAGAGACCCAGTACTTC.

V gene TRBV2 combines with J gene TRBJ2-3, with 12 bases identical to TRBD2. V lost 5 bases, J lost 2 bases, and 11 bases stayed unmatched. This CDR3 has 18 amino acids. From germline, CDR1 is SNHLY and CDR2 FYNNEI. Here the CDR3 reads CASSTTGLAGTLTDTQYF. The CDR3, as DNA: TGTGCCAGCAGTACAACTGGACTAGCGGGAACCCTCACAGATACGCAGTATTTT.

This chain uses TRBV27 with TRBJ2-1; D unresolved. Germline V gene data show CDR1 as MNHEY and CDR2 as SMNVEV (reference sequence). The V end was cut by 6 bases, the J end by 9 bases, with 12 bases between. The CDR3 runs 12 residues. Written as DNA, the CDR3 is TGTGCCAGCAGCCCGACCCCCGGTGAGCAGTTCTTC. Translated: CASSPTPGEQFF.

The chain has TRBV11-2 and TRBJ2-1; 16 bases line up with TRBD2. CDR1 SGHAT and CDR2 FQNNGV come from the germline V gene. J gave up 6 bases and V 5 bases, and 10 bases lay outside the gene matches. The CDR3 spans 18 residues. The CDR3 DNA follows: TGTGCCAGCAGCGACATCGGGACTAGCGGGAGGGAAGCCAATGAGCAGTTCTTC. Amino acids: CASSDIGTSGREANEQFF.

The J gene is TRBJ1-6, the V gene TRBV10-2; D gene uncertain. CDR3 length equals 15 residues. Per the germline V gene, CDR1 is WSHSY and CDR2 is SAAADI. V shed 0 bases and J shed 6 bases, with 9 bases lying between them. CDR3: CASSESIGLNSPLHF. The CDR3 bases are TGCGCCAGCAGTGAGTCGATCGGCCTTAATTCACCCCTCCACTTT.

Comment on this clone: Other nucleotide sequences in the sample specify the same CDR3. The gene calls are TRBV11-2 and TRBJ1-2, with no clear D. The CDR3 sequence is 14 residues long. Germline V gives CDR1 SGHAT, CDR2 FQNNGV. The germline V and J ends were trimmed by 5 bases and 0 bases, with 10 bases remaining between them. The CDR3 sequence is CASSLAGPNYGYTF. The CDR3 DNA follows: TGTGCCAGCAGCCTTGCCGGGCCTAACTATGGCTACACCTTC. Full variable domain (rest looked up from reference TRBV11-2 and TRBJ1-2): EAGVAQSPRYKIIEKRQSVAFWCNPISGHATLYWYQQILGQGPKLLIQFQNNGVVDDSQLPKDRFSAERLKGVDSTLKIQPAKLEDSAVYLCASSLAGPNYGYTFGSGTRLTVV.

V usage is TRBV2 and J usage is TRBJ1-4; no reliable D call. The V end lost 6 bases, the J end lost 8 bases, and 13 bases lay between the germline ends. Germline V gives CDR1 SNHLY, CDR2 FYNNEI. The CDR3 runs 13 residues. The CDR3 DNA reads TGTGCCAGCAGGCGCAGGACGCCAGAAAAACTGTTTTTT. This translates into CASRRRTPEKLFF.

This clone occurred a few times. The chain employs TRBV30 and TRBJ1-5, with 8 bases fitting TRBD1. Trimming removed 1 base from V and 1 base from J; junction bases left unmatched: 0. CDR3 size: 14 residues. Germline-derived CDR1 and CDR2 are GTSNPN and SVGIG (reference sequence). CDR3 protein: CAWSGDRSNQPQHF. The CDR3 nucleotides are TGTGCCTGGAGTGGGGACAGGAGCAATCAGCCCCAGCATTTT.

The V and J genes are TRBV27 and TRBJ2-3, with a possible D match to TRBD1 (5 bases). This CDR3 is built from 14 residues. Between the trimmed V and J ends, which lost 8 bases and 1 base, there was a span of 13 bases. Germline-derived CDR1 and CDR2 are MNHEY and SMNVEV (reference sequence). CDR3 in amino acids: CASQDSTGTDTQYF. The CDR3 coding sequence is TGTGCCAGCCAAGACAGTACGGGCACAGATACGCAGTATTTT.

A word on this clone: Other DNA sequences in this sample translate to the same CDR3. The genes are TRBV2 and TRBJ2-7; no definite D call. In germline, CDR1 is SNHLY, CDR2 FYNNEI. V lost 1 base to trimming and J lost 3 bases, with 7 bases between them. There are 13 residues in the CDR3. This CDR3 is CASSEGSSYEQYF. CDR3 in DNA: TGTGCCAGCAGTGAAGGTTCGAGCTACGAGCAGTACTTC.

Comment on this clone: Other DNA sequences in this specimen translate into the identical CDR3. V usage is TRBV7-9 and J usage is TRBJ2-7, with D possibly being TRBD1 or TRBD2 (5 bases each). V gave up 2 bases and J gave up 0 bases, with 11 bases separating them. Germline V CDR1 and CDR2: SEHNR, FQNEAQ (reference sequence). The length of the CDR3 is 15 residues. The CDR3 nucleotides read TGTGCCAGCAGCTTATTCTCAGGGAGCTCCTACGAGCAGTACTTC. As protein: CASSLFSGSSYEQYF.

The genes are TRBV6-5 and TRBJ1-2; D is ambiguous. Trimming removed 2 bases at V and 3 bases at J, with 10 bases between. Germline V gene lookup returns CDR1 MNHEY and CDR2 SVGAGI. The CDR3 length is 14 residues. Written as DNA, the CDR3 is TGTGCCAGCAGTTACAGCGCGGCCGACTATGGCTACACCTTC. Its translation: CASSYSAADYGYTF.